These 30 T cell receptor beta chains were all obtained from the same sample, sequenced in a study of CD8 T cells in ankylosing spondylitis. From the 5' RACE reads, TCRdb called clonotypes with MiXCR, one entry per CDR3 protein. The sample has about 8,600 distinct CDR3 sequences, 3.9% seen once; the top ten hold more than 9%. The sequencing input was blood, either unsorted or a sorted T cell fraction (not recorded which). Receptors originate from a female donor with ankylosing spondylitis or in good health (not recorded which).

This clonotype came up many times. The genes are TRBV9 and TRBJ2-7; 7 nucleotides align to TRBD2. Germline V lookup: CDR1 SGDLS, CDR2 YYNGEE. The junction had 6 bases not matched to a gene; V was cut back by 3 bases and J by 0 bases. CDR3 length: 15 amino acids. The CDR3 here is CASSEEGTNSYEQYF. The CDR3 bases are TGTGCCAGCAGCGAGGAGGGGACTAACTCCTACGAGCAGTACTTC.

This clonotype was observed at least ten times. This sequence joins TRBV9 and TRBJ1-3; TRBD1 matches 12 bases. The CDR3 spans 18 residues. The V and J ends lost 3 bases and 1 base, in that order; junction bases with no gene match: 8. Germline V gives CDR1 SGDLS, CDR2 YYNGEE. The CDR3 DNA reads as TGTGCCAGCAGCGGGCGACCGGGACAGGGGGCTTCTGGAAACACCATATATTTT. Translating it yields CASSGRPGQGASGNTIYF.

The gene calls are TRBV9 and TRBJ2-7; tentative D call: TRBD1 (5 bases). The CDR3 loop spans 14 amino acids. Trimming removed 2 bases at V and 2 bases at J, with 11 bases between. From germline, CDR1 is SGDLS and CDR2 YYNGEE. This CDR3 is CASSVSQATYEQYF. CDR3 coding DNA: TGTGCCAGCAGCGTTTCACAGGCCACCTACGAGCAGTACTTC.

This clonotype is categorized as medium-sized (0.01 to 0.1%). The chain is built from TRBV9 and TRBJ2-1; a weak D match, TRBD2 (5 bases). CDR3 length equals 15 residues. V was pared by 0 bases and J by 9 bases, with 16 bases between. Germline V gene lookup returns CDR1 SGDLS and CDR2 YYNGEE. CDR3 sequence (DNA): TGTGCCAGCAGCGTAGAATCCGGGGTATGGGGTGAGCAGTTCTTC. Translation gives CASSVESGVWGEQFF.

Judged by abundance, this clonotype is medium-sized (0.01 to 0.1%). J is TRBJ2-3 and V is TRBV9, with D possibly matching TRBD2 (6 bases). CDR1 SGDLS and CDR2 YYNGEE come from the germline V gene. V lost 4 bases to trimming and J lost 6 bases, with 15 bases between them. The CDR3 loop spans 14 amino acids. CDR3 sequence: CASSTGLTMDTQYF. The DNA for the CDR3 is TGTGCCAGCAGCACGGGACTCACCATGGATACGCAGTATTTT.

This clonotype is termed medium-sized (0.01 to 0.1%). This chain links TRBV9 with TRBJ2-1, with D unresolved. CDR1 is SGDLS, CDR2 YYNGEE, per germline. The CDR3 is 15 residues long. Deletions cut 0 bases from V and 8 bases from J, with 15 bases between. CDR3: CASSVGVSQVYEQFF. CDR3 in DNA: TGTGCCAGCAGCGTAGGGGTTAGTCAGGTCTATGAGCAGTTCTTC.

Within the sample, this clonotype is medium-sized. This chain joins TRBV9 and TRBJ2-7; D unclear. CDR1 SGDLS and CDR2 YYNGEE come from the germline V gene. Trimming took off 0 bases at V and 2 bases at J, with 6 bases between the two ends. This CDR3 has 13 amino acids. The CDR3 DNA is TGTGCCAGCAGCGTAGGGAGCACCTACGAGCAGTACTTC. Its protein is CASSVGSTYEQYF.

In this sample, this clonotype is medium-sized. V is TRBV9 and J is TRBJ2-1; no clear D. Trimming cost V 0 bases and J 7 bases, with 14 bases left between them. The CDR3 runs to 15 residues. Germline values: CDR1 SGDLS, CDR2 YYNGEE. The CDR3 sequence is CASSVAASTVNEQFF. CDR3 sequence (DNA): TGTGCCAGCAGCGTAGCTGCGTCTACAGTGAATGAGCAGTTCTTC.

In this sample, this clonotype turned up a few times. The chain joins TRBV9 to TRBJ2-3, with unresolved D. Trimming stripped 4 bases from V and 4 bases from J, with 13 bases between. The germline V gene encodes CDR1 SGDLS and CDR2 YYNGEE. CDR3 length equals 14 residues. In DNA form, the CDR3 reads TGTGCCAGCAGCCTCGATGGGCAATCAGATACGCAGTATTTT. Protein: CASSLDGQSDTQYF.

This clonotype appeared a few times. The V and J genes are TRBV9 and TRBJ2-2; 9 bases are a match to TRBD1. Germline V CDR1 and CDR2: SGDLS, YYNGEE. The CDR3 is 18 residues long. After removal of 4 bases from V and 4 bases from J, the junction contained 14 bases not matched to a gene. CDR3 loop: CASSSRSRTGVGTGELFF. The CDR3 DNA reads as TGTGCCAGCAGCTCCCGCTCCCGGACAGGGGTGGGCACCGGGGAGCTGTTTTTT.

Many counts were recorded for this clonotype. V gene TRBV9 combines with J gene TRBJ2-1; D gene unclear. The germline V gene has CDR1 SGDLS and CDR2 YYNGEE. Trimming pared 3 bases from V and 5 bases from J, leaving 6 bases between. The CDR3 is 12 amino acids. DNA for the CDR3: TGTGCCAGCAGCGCTACCCACAATGAGCAGTTCTTC. Protein sequence: CASSATHNEQFF.

This clonotype is labeled as medium-sized. This chain connects TRBV9 to TRBJ1-1; 11 bases are shared with TRBD1. Germline CDR1 is SGDLS and CDR2 is YYNGEE. CDR3 size: 15 residues. With 3 bases clipped from V and 3 bases from J, the junction kept 4 bases outside the gene matches. The CDR3 spells CASSGTGGRYTEAFF. The CDR3 DNA is TGTGCCAGCAGCGGGACAGGGGGCAGGTACACTGAAGCTTTCTTT.

This clonotype showed up many times. This chain connects TRBV9 to TRBJ2-1; the match to TRBD2 covers 9 bases. CDR1 is SGDLS, CDR2 YYNGEE, per germline. CDR3 length: 15 amino acids. V was pared by 2 bases and J by 3 bases, with 3 bases of the junction left unmatched. This CDR3 is CASSVAGGVYNEQFF. The CDR3 bases are TGTGCCAGCAGCGTTGCGGGGGGGGTCTACAATGAGCAGTTCTTC. Variable domain in full (rest from reference TRBV9 and TRBJ2-1): DSGVTQTPKHLITATGQRVTLRCSPRSGDLSVYWYQQSLDQGLQFLIQYYNGEERAKGNILERFSAQQFPDLHSELNLSSLELGDSALYFCASSVAGGVYNEQFFGPGTRLTVL.

The chain joins TRBV9 to TRBJ2-3; unclear D gene. Germline loops: CDR1 SGDLS, CDR2 YYNGEE. Trimming took off 2 bases at V and 2 bases at J, with 12 bases between the two ends. The CDR3 spans 15 residues. In DNA, the CDR3 is TGTGCCAGCAGCGTTTTGGGCACGTTCACAGATACGCAGTATTTT. This translates into CASSVLGTFTDTQYF. Full variable domain (outside the CDR3, taken from reference TRBV9 and TRBJ2-3): DSGVTQTPKHLITATGQRVTLRCSPRSGDLSVYWYQQSLDQGLQFLIQYYNGEERAKGNILERFSAQQFPDLHSELNLSSLELGDSALYFCASSVLGTFTDTQYFGPGTRLTVL.

In its sample, this clonotype ranks as medium-sized. The chain links TRBV9 to TRBJ2-1, with TRBD2 matching over 10 bases. Germline V gene lookup returns CDR1 SGDLS and CDR2 YYNGEE. V gave up 4 bases and J gave up 4 bases; unmatched junction bases: 8. The CDR3 loop spans 16 amino acids. In DNA, the CDR3 is TGTGCCAGCAGCCCACGACTAGCGGGCGTTTACAATGAGCAGTTCTTC. Encoded protein: CASSPRLAGVYNEQFF.

This clonotype came up many times. The chain uses TRBV9 and TRBJ1-2; no definite D call. Germline V gives CDR1 SGDLS, CDR2 YYNGEE. The CDR3 consists of 16 residues. The germline V and J ends were trimmed by 0 bases and 1 base, with 13 bases remaining between them. The CDR3 DNA reads as TGTGCCAGCAGCGTAGTTGACCAGACGGATAACTATGGCTACACCTTC. It yields the protein CASSVVDQTDNYGYTF.

The gene calls are TRBV9 and TRBJ2-7, with a possible D match to TRBD1 (6 bases). The CDR3 runs 15 residues. V was pared by 4 bases and J by 4 bases, with 18 bases between. In germline, CDR1 is SGDLS, CDR2 YYNGEE. The CDR3 sequence: CASSPSTGSRYEQYF. CDR3 DNA: TGTGCCAGCAGCCCCAGTACAGGGAGCCGGTACGAGCAGTACTTC.

This clonotype was recorded many times. The chain carries TRBV9 and TRBJ2-1; D gene ambiguous. V lost 4 bases, J lost 5 bases, and 13 bases lay in between. CDR3 length: 14 amino acids. Per the germline V gene, CDR1 is SGDLS and CDR2 is YYNGEE. CDR3 residues: CASSPPDPNNEQFF. The CDR3, as DNA: TGTGCCAGCAGCCCTCCAGATCCTAACAATGAGCAGTTCTTC. Combining the CDR3 with reference TRBV9 and TRBJ2-1 gives the whole variable domain DSGVTQTPKHLITATGQRVTLRCSPRSGDLSVYWYQQSLDQGLQFLIQYYNGEERAKGNILERFSAQQFPDLHSELNLSSLELGDSALYFCASSPPDPNNEQFFGPGTRLTVL.

This clonotype ranks as medium-sized. The rearrangement uses TRBV5-1 and TRBJ2-7; no clear D gene. V shed 7 bases and J shed 5 bases, with 4 bases lying between them. Germline assignment: CDR1 SGHRS and CDR2 YFSETQ. This CDR3 contains 9 residues. CDR3 nucleotides: TGCGCCAGCCGAAACGAGCAGTACTTC. It translates to CASRNEQYF.

The V gene is TRBV9, the J gene TRBJ2-7; 10 nucleotides align to TRBD1. This CDR3 region has 14 residues. Losses at the gene ends were 3 bases for V and 4 bases for J; bases not matched to a gene: 4. The germline CDR1 and CDR2 sequences are SGDLS and YYNGEE. The CDR3 here is CASSAGQGGYEQYF. CDR3 bases: TGTGCCAGCAGCGCCGGACAGGGGGGTTACGAGCAGTACTTC.

This clonotype was seen ten or more times. J is TRBJ2-3 and V is TRBV9, with D unresolved. Trimming shortened V by 4 bases and J by 2 bases, and 8 bases separated the two germline ends. The CDR3 runs 13 residues. CDR1 SGDLS and CDR2 YYNGEE come from the germline V gene. CDR3 amino acids: CASSLGYTDTQYF. The CDR3 nucleotides are TGTGCCAGCAGCCTCGGTTACACAGATACGCAGTATTTT.

The chain recombines TRBV9 with TRBJ2-3, with 10 bases matching TRBD2. Trimming took 4 bases from V and 1 from J; bases not matched to a gene: 6. The CDR3 runs 16 residues. Germline V gene data show CDR1 as SGDLS and CDR2 as YYNGEE. The CDR3 DNA follows: TGTGCCAGCAGCTCCCAGCGGGGGGGCCGCACAGATACGCAGTATTTT. Protein sequence: CASSSQRGGRTDTQYF.

By share of the sample, this clonotype is medium-sized. This chain joins TRBV9 and TRBJ2-3; unclear D gene. Germline V lookup: CDR1 SGDLS, CDR2 YYNGEE. V lost 2 bases to trimming and J lost 0 bases, with 7 bases between them. This CDR3 is built from 14 residues. CDR3 sequence (DNA): TGTGCCAGCAGCGTGGGCTTTAGCACAGATACGCAGTATTTT. This gives the protein CASSVGFSTDTQYF.

This clonotype occurred many times. As DNA, the CDR3 is TGTGCCAGCAGCGGCGCCCTGAGTGGAACTGAAGCTTTCTTT. It is translated as CASSGALSGTEAFF. The rearrangement uses TRBV9 and TRBJ1-1; no clear D gene. V lost 3 bases and J 5 bases, leaving 14 bases between the germline ends. CDR3 length equals 14 residues. CDR1 and CDR2 from the germline V gene are SGDLS and YYNGEE. Combining the CDR3 with reference TRBV9 and TRBJ1-1 gives the whole variable domain DSGVTQTPKHLITATGQRVTLRCSPRSGDLSVYWYQQSLDQGLQFLIQYYNGEERAKGNILERFSAQQFPDLHSELNLSSLELGDSALYFCASSGALSGTEAFFGQGTRLTVV.

This clonotype appeared a few times. V gene TRBV9 combines with J gene TRBJ2-7; TRBD2 matches at 10 bases. Germline lookup yields CDR1 SGDLS and CDR2 YYNGEE. With V trimmed by 0 bases and J by 5 bases, 11 bases remained unmatched. The CDR3 covers 17 residues. This chain's CDR3 is CASSVDVQRGGWDEQYF. The CDR3 DNA is TGTGCCAGCAGCGTAGATGTCCAGCGGGGGGGCTGGGACGAGCAGTACTTC. Full variable domain (outside the CDR3, taken from reference TRBV9 and TRBJ2-7): DSGVTQTPKHLITATGQRVTLRCSPRSGDLSVYWYQQSLDQGLQFLIQYYNGEERAKGNILERFSAQQFPDLHSELNLSSLELGDSALYFCASSVDVQRGGWDEQYFGPGTRLTVT.

This clonotype is medium-sized within its sample. The CDR3 DNA reads as TGTGCCAGCAGCCTCTCGACTAACTATGGCTACACCTTC. Its protein is CASSLSTNYGYTF. This chain connects TRBV9 to TRBJ1-2; D gene ambiguous. The CDR3 runs to 13 residues. From germline, CDR1 is SGDLS and CDR2 YYNGEE. V lost 4 bases, J lost 0 bases, and 7 bases lay in between.

This clonotype showed up many times. The rearrangement links TRBV9 to TRBJ2-5; 9 positions agree with TRBD1. V lost 4 bases and J lost 5; bases outside the gene matches: 9. This CDR3 region has 15 residues. CDR1 and CDR2 (germline): SGDLS, YYNGEE. CDR3 amino acids: CASSIRDREAETQYF. DNA for the CDR3: TGTGCCAGCAGCATCCGGGACAGGGAAGCGGAGACCCAGTACTTC.

This clonotype is labeled as medium-sized. The chain carries TRBV9 and TRBJ1-4; perhaps TRBD1 as D (5 bases). The germline CDR1 and CDR2 sequences are SGDLS and YYNGEE. The CDR3 loop spans 15 amino acids. Trimming left V 0 bases short and J 4 bases short, with 10 bases between. In DNA form, the CDR3 reads TGTGCCAGCAGCGTAGGAGACAGTCTTAATGAAAAACTGTTTTTT. Residues: CASSVGDSLNEKLFF.

The V gene is TRBV9, the J gene TRBJ2-1, with D tentatively TRBD2 (5 bases). Germline CDR1 SGDLS, CDR2 YYNGEE. This CDR3 region has 17 residues. The V gene lost 4 bases and the J gene lost 0 bases, with 17 bases spanning the gap. The CDR3 nucleotides are TGTGCCAGCAGCCCAGAGGGCCGCACGGACTCCTACAATGAGCAGTTCTTC. This translates into CASSPEGRTDSYNEQFF.

The sample holds many counts of this clonotype. The V call is TRBV9, the J call TRBJ1-1; D unresolved. The V gene lost 2 bases and the J gene lost 1 base, with 9 bases spanning the gap. Looked up from germline, CDR1 is SGDLS and CDR2 is YYNGEE. The CDR3 covers 14 residues. The CDR3: CASSVGTANTEAFF. CDR3 sequence (DNA): TGTGCCAGCAGCGTTGGTACCGCGAACACTGAAGCTTTCTTT.